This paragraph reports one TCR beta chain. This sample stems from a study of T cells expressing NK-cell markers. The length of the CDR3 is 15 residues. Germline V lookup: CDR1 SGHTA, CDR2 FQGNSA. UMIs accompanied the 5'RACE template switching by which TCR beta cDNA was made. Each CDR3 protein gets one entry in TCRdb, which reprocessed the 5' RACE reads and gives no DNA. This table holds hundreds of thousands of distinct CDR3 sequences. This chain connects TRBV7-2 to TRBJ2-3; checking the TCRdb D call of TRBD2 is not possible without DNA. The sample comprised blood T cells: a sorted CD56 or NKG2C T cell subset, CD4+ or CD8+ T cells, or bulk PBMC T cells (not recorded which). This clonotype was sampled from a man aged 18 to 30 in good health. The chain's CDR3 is CASSFWASSPDTQYF.